A single sample is the source of the 13 T cell receptor beta chains below, sequenced in a study of blood T cell repertoires in COVID-19. Here immunoSEQ multiplex PCR was the method, and the copy in TCRdb shows in-frame clones only, minus some. The data hold tens of thousands of clones, with roughly 80% observed a single time. The source material was peripheral blood. These TCRs come from a human donor in a cohort sampled during active COVID-19.

The V gene is TRBV9, the J gene TRBJ1-6, with unresolved D. Trimming cost V 2 bases and J 6 bases, with 12 bases left between them. CDR3 length: 15 amino acids. The germline CDR1 and CDR2 sequences are SGDLS and YYNGEE. The CDR3 DNA reads TGTGCCAGCAGCGTGGCAGGAGGGCCTAATTCACCCCTCCACTTT. Its protein is CASSVAGGPNSPLHF.

The chain joins TRBV5-8 to TRBJ1-1; no reliable D call. This CDR3 is built from 13 residues. V lost 4 bases and J lost 10, with 17 bases in between. Per the germline V gene, CDR1 is SGHTS and CDR2 is YDEGEE. The CDR3 region has the DNA TGTGCCAGCAGCGAGCCGCGGGTCCCAGTAGCTTTCTTT. This translates into CASSEPRVPVAFF.

The sample holds one count of this clone. CDR3 protein: CASSPTSGRRYEQYF. CDR3 bases: TGTGCCAGCTCACCCACTAGCGGGAGGAGATACGAGCAGTACTTC. The V call is TRBV18, the J call TRBJ2-7, with TRBD2 identical over 12 bases. V lost 3 bases to trimming and J lost 4 bases; unmatched junction nucleotides: 4. Germline assignment: CDR1 KGHSH and CDR2 LQKENI. CDR3 length equals 15 residues.

This chain links TRBV28 with TRBJ2-7, with D tentatively TRBD1 (5 bases). The germline V gene encodes CDR1 MDHEN and CDR2 SYDVKM. With 7 bases removed from V and 3 bases from J, the gap between germline ends came to 13 bases. This CDR3 has 13 amino acids. The DNA for the CDR3 is TGTGCCAGCACTTCTCCCACAGGCTACGAGCAGTACTTC. Translation gives CASTSPTGYEQYF.

This clone came up a few times. The chain couples TRBV5-1 to TRBJ2-7; 7 bases align to TRBD1. V lost 4 bases, J lost 2 bases, and 3 bases stayed unmatched. This CDR3 has 13 amino acids. In germline, CDR1 is SGHRS, CDR2 YFSETQ. The CDR3 DNA is TGCGCCAGCAGCCAGGGGGACGCCTACGAGCAGTACTTC. Protein: CASSQGDAYEQYF.

The chain combines TRBV27 with TRBJ2-7; 8 bases are shared with TRBD2. V lost 5 bases, J lost 7 bases, and 16 bases stayed unmatched. This CDR3 contains 16 residues. Germline V CDR1 and CDR2: MNHEY, SMNVEV (reference sequence). This chain's CDR3 is CASSPRGGGRNKEQYF. CDR3 bases: TGTGCCAGCAGTCCCCGGGGGGGCGGGAGGAATAAAGAGCAGTACTTC.

The rearrangement joins TRBV28 to TRBJ2-5; 8 positions match TRBD1. With 5 bases clipped from V and 4 bases from J, the junction kept 3 bases outside the gene matches. There are 13 residues in the CDR3. Germline V gene sequence: CDR1 MDHEN, CDR2 SYDVKM. CDR3 coding DNA: TGTGCCAGCAGTAGGACAGGGAGAGAGACCCAGTACTTC. Its protein product is CASSRTGRETQYF.

This clone was counted a single time. J is TRBJ1-1 and V is TRBV15; 8 nucleotides match TRBD1. The germline V gene has CDR1 LNHNV and CDR2 YYDKDF (reference sequence). With 2 bases clipped from V and 1 base from J, the junction kept 3 bases outside the gene matches. The length of the CDR3 is 15 residues. DNA of the CDR3: TGTGCCACCAGCAGAAGGACAGGGCGGAACACTGAAGCTTTCTTT. It encodes CATSRRTGRNTEAFF.

J is TRBJ2-7 and V is TRBV5-4; TRBD1 is a possible D gene (6 bases). V lost 4 bases to trimming and J lost 4 bases, with 21 bases between them. This CDR3 spans 16 amino acids. CDR1 is SGHNT and CDR2 is YYREEE in the germline V gene (reference sequence). In DNA form, the CDR3 reads TGTGCCAGCAGCGCAAAACAGGGCCTAGCCTTTTACGAGCAGTACTTC. Protein product: CASSAKQGLAFYEQYF. The variable domain in full, completed from reference TRBV5-4 and TRBJ2-7, reads ETGVTQSPTHLIKTRGQQVTLRCSSQSGHNTVSWYQQALGQGPQFIFQYYREEENGRGNFPPRFSGLQFPNYSSELNVNALELDDSALYLCASSAKQGLAFYEQYFGPGTRLTVT.

The genes are TRBV6-4 and TRBJ2-2; 12 bases line up with TRBD2. CDR1 is MRHNA and CDR2 is SNTAGT in the germline V gene. CDR3 size: 18 residues. The V and J ends lost 2 bases and 1 base, in that order; junction bases with no gene match: 5. CDR3: CASSDRELAGGNTGELFF. CDR3 in DNA: TGTGCCAGCAGTGACAGAGAACTAGCGGGAGGGAACACCGGGGAGCTGTTTTTT.

The chain joins TRBV6-5 to TRBJ1-2; D may be TRBD1 (5 bases). The CDR3 sequence is 14 residues long. Germline CDR1 is MNHEY and CDR2 is SVGAGI. Trimming took off 0 bases at V and 4 bases at J, with 9 bases between the two ends. As DNA, the CDR3 is TGTGCCAGCAGTTACTCGTCAGGGCCCTATGGCTACACCTTC. It is translated as CASSYSSGPYGYTF.

For the CDR3, the DNA is TGCGCCAGCAGCTTGGTTAGGGGGCAAGAGACCCAGTACTTC. Residues: CASSLVRGQETQYF. The V and J genes are TRBV5-1 and TRBJ2-5, with D possibly being TRBD1 (6 bases). This CDR3 spans 14 amino acids. V dropped 0 bases and J dropped 2 bases, with 8 bases sitting between them. Germline V lookup: CDR1 SGHRS, CDR2 YFSETQ.

This chain uses TRBV5-1 with TRBJ2-6; possibly TRBD1 for D (5 bases). CDR3 length equals 16 residues. Germline assignment: CDR1 SGHRS and CDR2 YFSETQ. V lost 5 bases and J 2 bases, leaving 14 bases between the germline ends. The CDR3 DNA is TGCGCCAGCAGTGCTTCAGGGTACACTGGGGCCAACGTCCTGACTTTC. The encoded protein is CASSASGYTGANVLTF.